The rows below give T cell receptor beta chains drawn from one sample of a study of Ad26.COV2.S vaccination and SARS-CoV-2 variants. The repertoire was sequenced with immunoSEQ multiplex PCR; TCRdb's copy has only in-frame clones and lacks some. The table lists fewer than 900,000 clones, around 89% of them singletons. Specimen: peripheral blood, collected in a trial of Ad26.COV2.S vaccine versus placebo. The source of these receptors is a person between 18 and 60 years old who received the Ad26.COV2.S COVID-19 vaccine or a placebo. Both conserved end residues are part of each CDR3.

cdr3_aa: CASSVGQVPASGRKAIEQFF; v_call: TRBV9
cdr3_aa: CASSPRTSGTGQETQYF; v_call: TRBV4-2
cdr3_aa: CASSLRGLGNEQFF; v_call: TRBV5-4
cdr3_aa: CSGRGTGPYEQYF; v_call: TRBV29-1
cdr3_aa: CASSLNIIGELFF; v_call: TRBV7-3
cdr3_aa: CASSLANPQETQYF; v_call: TRBV5-1
cdr3_aa: CATRDRGPYEQYF; v_call: TRBV6-5
cdr3_aa: CSVELAGTNTGELFF; v_call: TRBV29-1
cdr3_aa: CASSSTGATDTQYF; v_call: TRBV5-4
cdr3_aa: CATRSSGVSTDTQYF; v_call: TRBV24-1
cdr3_aa: CASSDATGGNTEAFF; v_call: TRBV6-4
cdr3_aa: CASSLDFTTGGPSYNEQFF; v_call: TRBV11-2
cdr3_aa: CAWGEARAGEPQHF; v_call: TRBV30
cdr3_aa: CASSRQGYEQYF; v_call: TRBV6-5
cdr3_aa: CASSQDYDTDTQYF; v_call: TRBV3-1/TRBV3-2
cdr3_aa: CASSPPTTLGHNEQFF; v_call: TRBV28
cdr3_aa: CAWSWRTSYEQYF; v_call: TRBV30
cdr3_aa: CASSPLAGGPNEQYF; v_call: TRBV14
cdr3_aa: CATSGTENTEAFF; v_call: TRBV24-1
cdr3_aa: CASSTREGGPYEQYF; v_call: TRBV19
cdr3_aa: CASSEVGQGNEQFF; v_call: TRBV2
cdr3_aa: CASSSGQGGYTQYF; v_call: TRBV11-3
cdr3_aa: CATRDRGNSPLHF; v_call: TRBV19
cdr3_aa: CSARGLAIQYF; v_call: TRBV20-1
cdr3_aa: CATSDSSGGLSDTQYF; v_call: TRBV24-1
cdr3_aa: CASRARKHEQYF; v_call: TRBV11-2
cdr3_aa: CASSHGGRVEAFF; v_call: TRBV3-1/TRBV3-2
cdr3_aa: CASSSGLAASTDTQYF; v_call: TRBV11-3
cdr3_aa: CASSQSGTSNYGYTF; v_call: TRBV4-2
cdr3_aa: CASSPRDSVNEKLFF; v_call: TRBV6-5
cdr3_aa: CASSWGQGYGYTF; v_call: TRBV7-2
cdr3_aa: CASSLGSNQPQHF; v_call: TRBV19
cdr3_aa: CASSQDWGQTSNQPQHF; v_call: TRBV4-2
cdr3_aa: CASSPDRDRYNEQFF; v_call: TRBV18
cdr3_aa: CASSSTAPLIYYGYTF; v_call: TRBV28
cdr3_aa: CASSGSSRGNQPQHF; v_call: TRBV27
cdr3_aa: CASSLARSNGSSYEQYF; v_call: TRBV7-7
cdr3_aa: CATSRDFSSNEKLFF; v_call: TRBV15
cdr3_aa: CASSLEKTDTQYF; v_call: TRBV5-1
cdr3_aa: CASSLGGTGGAQYF; v_call: TRBV5-6
cdr3_aa: CASSLRHRVGTGELFF; v_call: TRBV11-1
cdr3_aa: CASSDTGFYGYTF; v_call: TRBV6-1
cdr3_aa: CASSLFGNRGDEKLFF; v_call: TRBV5-6
cdr3_aa: CASSPRVMVPNQPQHF; v_call: TRBV19
cdr3_aa: CASSILKREGSYNEQFF; v_call: TRBV19
cdr3_aa: CASSFAGGGNTIYF; v_call: TRBV7-2
cdr3_aa: CASSYSRQGTYEQYF; v_call: TRBV6-6
cdr3_aa: CASSHDRAPEPGELFF; v_call: TRBV6-2/TRBV6-3
cdr3_aa: CASSLSGTGQNTQYF; v_call: TRBV27
cdr3_aa: CATSETSGGPADTQYF; v_call: TRBV24-1
cdr3_aa: CASSSLGAAAYEQYF; v_call: TRBV13
cdr3_aa: CASKTQGANNSPLHF; v_call: TRBV19